The T cell receptor beta chain described here comes from a study of metastatic and nonmetastatic thyroid tumors. Study-wide context: Comparison of repertoires was carried out across blood and tumor or nodule tissue from malignant and benign thyroid patients. The study, taken as a whole, reports: In both blood and tumor samples, TCR beta diversity was reported significantly higher for malignant than benign nodules.

Every patient was untreated before thyroid surgery. The authors' processing: CDR3 was compared across clinicopathological groups, and the resulting differences were used to build a distant-metastasis classifier for papillary thyroid cancer. From the PCR reads, TCRdb re-called clones with MiXCR. The authors' filters were not applied to this entry. The profile covers roughly 28,000 clones, with around 25% appearing a single time and over 5% taken by the ten largest. Germline CDR1 reads DFQATT; CDR2 reads SNEGSKA (reference sequence). With 0 bases clipped from V and 7 bases from J, the junction kept 12 bases outside the gene matches. The CDR3 is made up of 15 amino acids. On this clone itself: Its antigen remains unidentified.

The sequenced sample consisted of blood. The J gene is TRBJ2-7, the V gene TRBV20-1; 7 nucleotides agree with TRBD2. The sequence was collected from a female donor with papillary thyroid cancer or a benign thyroid nodule (not recorded which). Some clones in this sample may be carry-over from other donors' samples. CDR3 sequence: CSARDGEGGPYEQYF. In DNA form, the CDR3 reads TGCAGTGCTAGAGATGGGGAGGGAGGGCCTTATGAGCAGTACTTC.